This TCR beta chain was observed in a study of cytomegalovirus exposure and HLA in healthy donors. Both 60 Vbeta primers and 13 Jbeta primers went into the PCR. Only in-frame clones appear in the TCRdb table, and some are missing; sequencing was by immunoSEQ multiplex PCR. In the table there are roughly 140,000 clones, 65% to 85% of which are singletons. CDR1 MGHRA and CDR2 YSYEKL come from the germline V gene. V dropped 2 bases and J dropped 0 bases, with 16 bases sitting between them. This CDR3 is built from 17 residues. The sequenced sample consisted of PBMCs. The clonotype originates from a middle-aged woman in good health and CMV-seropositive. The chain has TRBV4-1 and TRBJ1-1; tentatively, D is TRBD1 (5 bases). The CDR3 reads CASSQTPGQRMNTEAFF. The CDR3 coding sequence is TGCGCCAGCAGCCAAACCCCTGGACAACGAATGAACACTGAAGCTTTCTTT.